This entry lists 22 T cell receptor beta chains sequenced from one sample in a study of blood T cell repertoires in COVID-19. TCRdb keeps only in-frame clones here, not all; method: immunoSEQ multiplex PCR. The data show about 310,000 clones, with roughly 87% seen just once and around 9% held by the top ten. Sequencing input: PBMCs or T cells enriched from blood (not recorded which). The receptors were sampled from a woman between 18 and 30 years old who had recovered from COVID-19.

The V gene is TRBV5-1, the J gene TRBJ2-3; 12 bases match TRBD2. V lost 0 bases, J lost 5 bases, and 1 base stayed unmatched. The germline V gene encodes CDR1 SGHRS and CDR2 YFSETQ. CDR3 length: 15 amino acids. The CDR3 region is CASSLGLAGEDTQYF. CDR3 sequence (DNA): TGCGCCAGCAGCTTGGGACTAGCGGGAGAAGATACGCAGTATTTT.

This chain links TRBV7-3 with TRBJ2-2; 7 bases are shared with TRBD2. Germline CDR1 and CDR2: SGHTA and FQGTGA. The junction had 15 bases not matched to a gene; V was cut back by 1 base and J by 7 bases. This CDR3 comprises 18 residues. The CDR3 DNA is TGTGCCAGCAGCTTAAGAGCGGGGACGAGCGCGGGGGTCGGGGAGCTGTTTTTT. Protein: CASSLRAGTSAGVGELFF.

This clone has a single count. Without the conserved terminal phenylalanine or tryptophan, this CDR3 likely stems from a read error. The DNA is omitted, as the CDR3 cannot be located on it reliably, and the CDR3 follows TCRdb's listing. This sequence joins TRBV9 and TRBJ1-1; the table's D gene call, TRBD1, was not cross checked with the DNA. Germline V gives CDR1 SGDLS, CDR2 YYNGEE. The CDR3 is 15 amino acids in total, end residues counted. This chain's CDR3 is CASSAGGKPGQGQPV.

V is TRBV19 and J is TRBJ2-5; perhaps TRBD2 as D (7 bases). The CDR3 is 14 residues long. Trimming removed 7 bases from V and 4 bases from J, with 16 bases in between. The germline gives CDR1 LNHDA, CDR2 SQIVND (reference sequence). As DNA, the CDR3 is TGTGCCAGTACCCAAGGGGGGGGCTCAGAGACCCAGTACTTC. Protein product: CASTQGGGSETQYF.

The V call is TRBV19, the J call TRBJ1-2, with a possible D match to TRBD1 (5 bases). The CDR3 totals 17 residues. Trimming removed 6 bases from V and 1 base from J, with 21 bases in between. Looked up from germline, CDR1 is LNHDA and CDR2 is SQIVND (reference sequence). The CDR3 bases are TGTGCCAGTAGCTCCCGACAGAGTTCCTCTTTTAACTATGGCTACACCTTC. This sequence encodes CASSSRQSSSFNYGYTF.

A single count supports this clone. The rearrangement uses TRBV5-6 and TRBJ2-3; the D gene is possibly TRBD1 (5 bases). CDR1 is SGHDT and CDR2 is YYEEEE in the germline V gene. Trimming left V 6 bases short and J 1 base short, with 18 bases between. The CDR3 has 16 residues. CDR3 in DNA: TGTGCCAGCACCGCGAAGGGGTTGTTCGGCACAGATACGCAGTATTTT. Translating it yields CASTAKGLFGTDTQYF.

The chain links TRBV2 to TRBJ1-2; 8 bases align to TRBD1. Germline V gene data show CDR1 as SNHLY and CDR2 as FYNNEI. The CDR3 covers 14 residues. Trimming took 5 bases from V and 3 from J; bases not matched to a gene: 5. The CDR3 protein is CASSWGTGYYGYTF. The CDR3 DNA follows: TGTGCCAGCAGTTGGGGGACAGGCTACTATGGCTACACCTTC.

This rearrangement joins TRBV30 to TRBJ1-1; D perhaps matches TRBD1 (5 bases). The germline gives CDR1 GTSNPN, CDR2 SVGIG (reference sequence). The ends were cut back, 4 bases at V and 3 bases at J, with 9 bases in the middle. This CDR3 region has 12 residues. CDR3 sequence (DNA): TGTGCCTGGAAAGGGGTCGACACTGAAGCTTTCTTT. This sequence encodes CAWKGVDTEAFF.

The chain uses TRBV5-6 and TRBJ1-2; 7 nucleotides line up with TRBD1. The CDR3 is 12 residues long. V lost 2 bases to trimming and J lost 7 bases; unmatched junction nucleotides: 2. Germline V gene data show CDR1 as SGHDT and CDR2 as YYEEEE. CDR3 bases: TGTGCCAGCAGCTTAACAGGGGTTGGCTACACCTTC. It codes for CASSLTGVGYTF.

The chain joins TRBV6-5 to TRBJ1-5, with D perhaps matching TRBD1 (5 bases). The ends were cut back, 8 bases at V and 6 bases at J, with 17 bases in the middle. This CDR3 region has 14 residues. Germline-derived CDR1 and CDR2 are MNHEY and SVGAGI. The CDR3 sequence: CASSARQGSQPQHF. The DNA for the CDR3 is TGTGCCAGCTCCGCCCGGCAGGGAAGTCAGCCCCAGCATTTT.

V usage is TRBV7-9 and J usage is TRBJ1-1; unclear D gene. The V and J ends lost 2 bases and 2 bases respectively, with 9 bases between them. This CDR3 is built from 14 residues. CDR1 and CDR2 from the germline V gene are SEHNR and FQNEAQ (reference sequence). CDR3 nucleotide sequence: TGTGCCAGCAGCTTATTTGGAGGAAACACTGAAGCTTTCTTT. This encodes CASSLFGGNTEAFF.

The chain has TRBV5-4 and TRBJ2-3; possibly TRBD2 for D (6 bases). The ends were cut back, 2 bases at V and 0 bases at J, with 10 bases in the middle. CDR1 is SGHNT and CDR2 is YYREEE in the germline V gene (reference sequence). CDR3 length: 15 residues. The CDR3 loop is CASSFEGLSTDTQYF. In DNA, the CDR3 is TGTGCCAGCAGCTTTGAGGGACTTAGCACAGATACGCAGTATTTT. Looking up the rest from reference TRBV5-4 and TRBJ2-3 gives the full variable domain: ETGVTQSPTHLIKTRGQQVTLRCSSQSGHNTVSWYQQALGQGPQFIFQYYREEENGRGNFPPRFSGLQFPNYSSELNVNALELDDSALYLCASSFEGLSTDTQYFGPGTRLTVL.

The rearrangement links TRBV7-8 to TRBJ2-1, with D uncertain. The CDR3 spans 16 residues. Germline values: CDR1 SGHVS, CDR2 FQNEAQ. V dropped 0 bases and J dropped 0 bases, with 9 bases sitting between them. This CDR3 is CASSLAEPSSYNEQFF. As DNA, the CDR3 is TGTGCCAGCAGCTTAGCGGAGCCCAGCTCCTACAATGAGCAGTTCTTC.

The V and J genes are TRBV11-2 and TRBJ1-6; TRBD1 aligns across 8 bases. V was pared by 1 base and J by 5 bases, with 13 bases of the junction left unmatched. Germline CDR1 SGHAT, CDR2 FQNNGV. The CDR3 has 19 residues. This CDR3 is CASSLAPGRSDRDNSPLHF. CDR3 coding DNA: TGTGCCAGCAGCTTAGCCCCCGGTCGCTCGGACAGGGATAATTCACCCCTCCACTTT.

The J gene is TRBJ2-7, the V gene TRBV3-1 (or the pseudogene TRBV3-2); 7 positions agree with TRBD2. The V gene's germline CDR1 is LGHDT and CDR2 YNNKEL (reference sequence). V shed 0 bases, J shed 7 bases, and the junction held 12 bases outside the gene matches. CDR3 length equals 16 residues. CDR3 sequence: CASSQERGFLGGEQYF. CDR3 in DNA: TGTGCCAGCAGCCAAGAGAGAGGGTTCCTGGGAGGGGAGCAGTACTTC.

J is TRBJ2-3 and V is TRBV4-3, with TRBD1 identical over 8 bases. V was clipped by 2 bases and J by 2 bases; unmatched bases: 3. From germline, CDR1 is LGHNA and CDR2 YSLEER. The CDR3 sequence is 15 residues long. As DNA, the CDR3 is TGCGCCAGCAGCCAAAACAGGGGGATCACAGATACGCAGTATTTT. Encoded protein: CASSQNRGITDTQYF.

V is TRBV19 and J is TRBJ1-2, with 8 bases that match TRBD1. This CDR3 is 15 amino acids long. Germline V gene lookup returns CDR1 LNHDA and CDR2 SQIVND (reference sequence). Germline trimming cut 3 bases from V and 1 base from J; bases unmatched to any gene: 4. CDR3 sequence (DNA): TGTGCCAGTAGTATGACAGGGGCGCTTAACTATGGCTACACCTTC. Amino acids: CASSMTGALNYGYTF. Variable domain in full (rest from reference TRBV19 and TRBJ1-2): DGGITQSPKYLFRKEGQNVTLSCEQNLNHDAMYWYRQDPGQGLRLIYYSQIVNDFQKGDIAEGYSVSREKKESFPLTVTSAQKNPTAFYLCASSMTGALNYGYTFGSGTRLTVV.

This clone came up once. The rearrangement links TRBV10-3 to TRBJ1-6; TRBD1 aligns across 8 bases. The V and J ends lost 0 bases and 6 bases, in that order; junction bases with no gene match: 7. The CDR3 runs to 17 residues. In germline, CDR1 is ENHRY, CDR2 SYGVKD. The CDR3: CAISESPTGGRNSPLHF. CDR3 bases: TGTGCCATCAGTGAGTCCCCTACAGGGGGGCGTAATTCACCCCTCCACTTT.

This clone was seen just once. The gene calls are TRBV25-1 and TRBJ2-1, with 8 nucleotides matching TRBD1. Germline V gene sequence: CDR1 MGHDK, CDR2 SYGVNS. The CDR3 has 16 residues. V dropped 6 bases and J dropped 12; count of bases not matched to a gene: 19. The CDR3 DNA reads TGTGCCAGCAGCGAGACCGGGACAGGTTGGTCGGTTGGGCAGTTCTTC. Its protein is CASSETGTGWSVGQFF.

Only a few counts were recorded for this clone. The chain carries TRBV19 and TRBJ1-2; 9 bases are a match to TRBD1. The germline V gene has CDR1 LNHDA and CDR2 SQIVND (reference sequence). This CDR3 contains 16 residues. The ends lost 6 bases at V and 4 bases at J; junction bases unmatched: 12. The CDR3 reads CASRLAPGQGAYGYTF. The CDR3 DNA reads as TGTGCCAGTAGGCTTGCGCCGGGACAGGGTGCCTATGGCTACACCTTC. Complete variable domain (other parts from reference TRBV19 and TRBJ1-2): DGGITQSPKYLFRKEGQNVTLSCEQNLNHDAMYWYRQDPGQGLRLIYYSQIVNDFQKGDIAEGYSVSREKKESFPLTVTSAQKNPTAFYLCASRLAPGQGAYGYTFGSGTRLTVV.

The gene calls are TRBV6-5 and TRBJ1-1, with a weak D call TRBD1 (5 bases). CDR1 and CDR2 (germline): MNHEY, SVGAGI. This CDR3 comprises 16 residues. V was clipped by 2 bases and J by 4 bases, with 17 bases between them. CDR3 nucleotide sequence: TGTGCCAGCAGTTACACCCCGCCAGGGAGGGGCACTGAAGCTTTCTTT. The encoded protein is CASSYTPPGRGTEAFF.

For this clone: The junction does not match germline at one end; this may be a read error. This chain uses TRBV7-6 with TRBJ1-4, with D perhaps TRBD1 (6 bases). The germline gives CDR1 SGHVS, CDR2 FNYEAQ. This CDR3 has 14 residues. The CDR3 bases are TGTGCTAGCACCCCAACAGGGCTCCCCTGGGAACTGTTTTTT. It yields the protein CASTPTGLPWELFF.